Reported below is one T cell receptor beta chain. Antigen specificity is unknown. This entry belongs to a study of STAT5B mutations in CD4+ large granular lymphocyte leukemia. TCRdb's copy holds only in-frame clones and misses some; the assay was immunoSEQ multiplex PCR. The table lists approximately 52,000 clones, just over 70% of them singletons, with 1.5% in the top ten. Deletions cut 2 bases from V and 11 bases from J, with 17 bases between. The germline CDR1 and CDR2 sequences are SGHKS and YYEKEE (reference sequence). CDR3 size: 14 residues. Notes on the study in general: Main leukemic clonotypes were patient-specific, but roughly 26% appeared at low frequency elsewhere. CD4-sorted patient repertoires seemed more clonal than healthy CD4+ repertoires. TRBV06-family usage was enriched in top patient clones (8/27) versus controls (2/35).

The source is a human donor in good health. Sequenced: CD4+ T cells from blood buffy coats. The genes are TRBV5-5 and TRBJ2-1; possibly TRBD1 or TRBD2 for D (5 bases each). The CDR3 loop is CASSFGTALNQQFF. The CDR3 region has the DNA TGTGCCAGCAGCTTCGGGACGGCCCTTAATCAGCAGTTCTTC.